The 4 T cell receptor beta chains given below trace back to one sample, sequenced in a study of shared clonotypes between healthy human individuals. The naive CD8 fraction comprised CD45RO-negative cells positively selected for CCR7 and excluded terminally differentiated effector memory CD45RA+ cells. Sequenced by immunoSEQ multiplex PCR; TCRdb stores in-frame clones only, minus some. Of millions of clones in the sample, over 85% were seen once. Source material: naive CD8+ T cells sorted from blood. These TCRs come from a man younger than 35 in good health.

V and J are TRBV7-9 and TRBJ1-1; 9 nucleotides align to TRBD1. Germline CDR1 is SEHNR and CDR2 is FQNEAQ (reference sequence). CDR3 length: 17 residues. V lost 6 bases to trimming and J lost 1 base; unmatched junction nucleotides: 12. The CDR3 DNA is TGTGCCAGCAGGTCTGACAGGGGGACAGAAAAGAACACTGAAGCTTTCTTT. Translating gives CASRSDRGTEKNTEAFF.

The genes are TRBV7-2 and TRBJ2-7; a possible D gene is TRBD2 (5 bases). The CDR3 is made up of 15 amino acids. V lost 1 base and J lost 2, with 12 bases in between. In germline, CDR1 is SGHTA, CDR2 FQGNSA. DNA for the CDR3: TGTGCCAGCAGCTTAGAGGCGGGTGCCCCCTACGAGCAGTACTTC. Protein product: CASSLEAGAPYEQYF.

The chain links TRBV7-8 to TRBJ2-2, with 11 bases matching TRBD2. The CDR3 sequence is 15 residues long. Germline assignment: CDR1 SGHVS and CDR2 FQNEAQ. V lost 8 bases, J lost 7 bases, and 9 bases stayed unmatched. The CDR3 sequence: CASRVTSGSYGELFF. CDR3 in DNA: TGTGCCAGCCGGGTTACTAGCGGGAGTTACGGGGAGCTGTTTTTT. The variable domain in full, with the rest retrieved from reference TRBV7-8 and TRBJ2-2, is GAGVSQSPRYKVAKRGQDVALRCDPISGHVSLFWYQQALGQGPEFLTYFQNEAQLDKSGLPSDRFFAERPEGSVSTLKIQRTQQEDSAVYLCASRVTSGSYGELFFGEGSRLTVL.

As regards this clone: Other DNA sequences in this sample translate to the same CDR3. The chain recombines TRBV7-9 with TRBJ2-7; no definite D call. There are 12 residues in the CDR3. Germline V gene lookup returns CDR1 SEHNR and CDR2 FQNEAQ (reference sequence). Trimming left V 2 bases short and J 2 bases short, with 4 bases between. The CDR3 sequence: CASSLLPYEQYF. CDR3 nucleotide sequence: TGTGCCAGCAGCTTACTCCCCTACGAGCAGTACTTC.